This T cell receptor beta chain was recovered during a study of graft-versus-host responses after intestinal transplantation. Whole-study findings and limits: Patients with graft-donor T cell macrochimerism had high graft-versus-host to host-versus-graft clonal ratios in allografts. GvH clones surfaced in recipient marrow, some emerging earlier in ileum or blood.

Here immunoSEQ multiplex PCR was the method, and the copy in TCRdb shows in-frame clones only, minus some. The sample carries under 25,000 clones, more than 75% recorded once. Concerning this clone itself: The target antigen is unknown.

CDR1 is LNHDA and CDR2 is SQIVND in the germline V gene (reference sequence). The CDR3 totals 14 residues. The trim removed 8 bases at V and 11 bases at J, leaving 12 bases unmatched. This specimen was unstimulated CD8+ T cells sorted from spleen or lymph node cells, taken before transplant. The chain couples TRBV19 to TRBJ1-6, with TRBD1 matching over 7 bases. The sequence derives from a human donor who was the organ donor for an intestinal transplant. The CDR3 region is CASLKRQGHPPLHF. Here the CDR3 DNA reads TGTGCCAGTTTGAAGAGACAGGGTCATCCACCCCTCCACTTT.